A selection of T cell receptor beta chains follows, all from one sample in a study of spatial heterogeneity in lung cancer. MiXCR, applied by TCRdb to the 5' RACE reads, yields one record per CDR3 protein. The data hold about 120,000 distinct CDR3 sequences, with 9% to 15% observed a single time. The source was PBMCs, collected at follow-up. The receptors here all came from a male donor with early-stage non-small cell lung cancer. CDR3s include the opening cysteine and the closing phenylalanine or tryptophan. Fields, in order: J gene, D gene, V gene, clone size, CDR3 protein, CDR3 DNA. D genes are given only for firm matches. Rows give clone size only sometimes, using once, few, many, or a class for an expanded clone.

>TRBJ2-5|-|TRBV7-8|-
CASYGRETQYF
TGTGCCAGCTACGGGCGAGAGACCCAGTACTTC
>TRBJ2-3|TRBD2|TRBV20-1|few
CSARGLADSTDTQYF
TGCAGTGCTAGAGGACTAGCGGATAGCACAGATACGCAGTATTTT
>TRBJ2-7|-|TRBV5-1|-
CASSLTHYEQYF
TGCGCCAGCAGCTTGACCCACTACGAGCAGTACTTC
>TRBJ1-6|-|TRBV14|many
CASSQGRENSPLHF
TGTGCCAGCAGCCAAGGCAGGGAAAATTCACCCCTCCACTTT
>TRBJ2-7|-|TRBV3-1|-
CASSQGAGGSYAQYF
TGTGCCAGCAGCCAAGGGGCAGGGGGGAGCTACGCGCAGTACTTC
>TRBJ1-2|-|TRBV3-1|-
CASSPGQVNYGYTF
TGTGCCAGCAGCCCAGGACAAGTTAACTATGGCTACACCTTC
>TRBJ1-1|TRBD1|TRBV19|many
CATRGQGGTEAFF
TGTGCCACACGGGGACAGGGTGGCACTGAAGCTTTCTTT
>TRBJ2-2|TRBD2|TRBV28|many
CASSHGGANTGELFF
TGTGCCAGCAGTCACGGGGGGGCCAACACCGGGGAGCTGTTTTTT
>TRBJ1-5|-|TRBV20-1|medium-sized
CSAGRRNQPQHF
TGCAGTGCCGGGAGACGTAATCAGCCCCAGCATTTT
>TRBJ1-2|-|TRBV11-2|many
CASSLEGNGYTF
TGTGCCAGCAGCTTAGAGGGGAATGGCTACACCTTC
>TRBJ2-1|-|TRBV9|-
CASSVLASSYNEQFF
TGTGCCAGCAGCGTACTAGCGTCCTCCTACAATGAGCAGTTCTTC
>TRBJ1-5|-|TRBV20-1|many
CSAKRDSNQPQHF
TGCAGTGCTAAACGGGATAGCAATCAGCCCCAGCATTTT
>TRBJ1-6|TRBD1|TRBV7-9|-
CASSEQTGIESPLHF
TGTGCCAGCAGCGAACAGACAGGGATAGAATCACCCCTCCACTTT
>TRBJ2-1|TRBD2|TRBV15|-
CATSKVTGGLEQFF
TGTGCCACCAGCAAAGTGACGGGGGGGCTGGAGCAGTTCTTC
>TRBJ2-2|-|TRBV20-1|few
CSARGVMGTGELFF
TGCAGTGCTAGGGGGGTTATGGGCACCGGGGAGCTGTTTTTT
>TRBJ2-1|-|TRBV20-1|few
CSDLAQISYNEQFF
TGCAGTGACCTGGCGCAGATCTCCTACAATGAGCAGTTCTTC
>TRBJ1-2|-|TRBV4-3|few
CASSLESNPPLGYTF
TGCGCCAGCAGCCTAGAATCAAACCCCCCTTTAGGCTACACCTTC
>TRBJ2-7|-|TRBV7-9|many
CASSFGRDEQYF
TGTGCCAGCAGCTTCGGGAGAGACGAGCAGTACTTC
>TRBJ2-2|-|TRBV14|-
CASQGLNTGELFF
TGTGCCAGCCAGGGATTGAACACCGGGGAGCTGTTTTTT
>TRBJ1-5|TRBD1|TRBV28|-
CASSRLTGGGNQPQHF
TGTGCCAGCAGTCGCCTGACAGGGGGCGGCAATCAGCCCCAGCATTTT
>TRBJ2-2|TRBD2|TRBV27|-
CASSLFGLAGGQGTGELFF
TGTGCCAGCAGTTTATTTGGACTAGCGGGGGGCCAGGGCACCGGGGAGCTGTTTTTT
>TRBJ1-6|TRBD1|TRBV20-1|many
CSARGRGIYNSPLHF
TGCAGTGCTAGGGGCAGGGGGATTTATAATTCACCCCTCCACTTT
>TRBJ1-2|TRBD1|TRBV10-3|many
CAISESGQIYGYTF
TGTGCCATCAGTGAGTCGGGACAGATCTATGGCTACACCTTC
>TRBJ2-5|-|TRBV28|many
CASSFRGGTQYF
TGTGCCAGCAGTTTCAGGGGTGGGACCCAGTACTTC